This T cell receptor beta chain originates from a study of cytomegalovirus exposure and HLA in healthy donors. For the study at large: Around 85 million unique TCR sequences came from HLA-typed donors in an early release. Overall study findings and caveats: Trimming of TCR beta V- and J-genes showed a link, identified in a later analysis, to a missense DCLRE1C variant.

The CDR3 is made up of 12 amino acids. Unmatched junction bases numbered 2, after V lost 5 bases and J lost 6 bases. CDR1 is MNHEY, CDR2 SVGAGI, per germline. Comment on this clone: No antigen is known for it.

PCR used 60 Vbeta primers and 13 Jbeta primers. In the authors' workflow: Later work found around 80 million unique TCR beta chains, with some 11 million shared. Data came from immunoSEQ multiplex PCR; TCRdb stores just in-frame clones and leaves some out. That table is the source of V, J and clone size, and D and trimming were worked out from the DNA. In the table there are 100,000 to 150,000 clones, roughly 80% of which are singletons. The chain joins TRBV6-5 to TRBJ1-2, with TRBD1 identical over 8 bases. The sequence came from a woman aged 45-65 years in good health and CMV-seronegative. Input material: PBMCs. CDR3 DNA: TGTGCCAGCAGTAGGACAGGGAATGGCTACACCTTC. Residues: CASSRTGNGYTF.